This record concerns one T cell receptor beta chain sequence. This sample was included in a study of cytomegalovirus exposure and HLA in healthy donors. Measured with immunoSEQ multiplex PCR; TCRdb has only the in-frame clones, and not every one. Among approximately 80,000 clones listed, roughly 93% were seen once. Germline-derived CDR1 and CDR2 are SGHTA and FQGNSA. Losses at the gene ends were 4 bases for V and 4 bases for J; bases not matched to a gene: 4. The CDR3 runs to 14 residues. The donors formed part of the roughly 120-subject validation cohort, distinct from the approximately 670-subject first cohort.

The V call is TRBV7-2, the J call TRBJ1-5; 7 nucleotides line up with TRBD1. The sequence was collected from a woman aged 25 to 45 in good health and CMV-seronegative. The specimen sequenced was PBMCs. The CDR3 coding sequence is TGTGCCAGCAGCTGGGGACAGAGAAATCAGCCCCAGCATTTT. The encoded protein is CASSWGQRNQPQHF.